One sample yielded the 27 T cell receptor beta chains listed below, sequenced in a study of blood T cells in healthy people across ages. The use of a sample-barcoded 5' primer and a J-beta primer mix characterized a second PCR of roughly 7 to 11 cycles. In TCRdb, the 5' RACE reads were re-called with MiXCR into one record per CDR3 protein. The table has around 780,000 distinct CDR3 sequences, roughly 24% seen once. These data were also filed under a second study, of T cells of mothers and their children.

Input material: blood. Source of these receptors: a boy under 18 in good health.

The chain has TRBV6-5 and TRBJ2-1; maybe TRBD1 (6 bases). This CDR3 has 16 residues. Trimming shortened V by 4 bases and J by 4 bases, and 17 bases separated the two germline ends. From germline, CDR1 is MNHEY and CDR2 SVGAGI. CDR3: CASSSIQGLSYNEQFF. CDR3 in DNA: TGTGCCAGCAGTTCCATACAGGGCCTCTCTTACAATGAGCAGTTCTTC.

This clonotype occurred a few times. The chain has TRBV4-1 and TRBJ2-3, with D unresolved. Germline lookup yields CDR1 MGHRA and CDR2 YSYEKL. The length of the CDR3 is 14 residues. Trimming stripped 0 bases from V and 3 bases from J, with 7 bases between. The CDR3 DNA sequence: TGCGCCAGCAGCCAAGAGTCAAAAACAGATACGCAGTATTTT. This encodes CASSQESKTDTQYF.

The chain joins TRBV6-6 to TRBJ2-6, with D possibly TRBD2 on 5 matching bases. V lost 4 bases to trimming and J lost 5 bases, with 12 bases between them. The CDR3 is 15 residues long. The germline gives CDR1 MNHNY, CDR2 SVGAGI (reference sequence). CDR3 sequence: CASSSSGSWANVLTF. The CDR3 region has the DNA TGTGCCAGCAGTTCCTCGGGGTCCTGGGCCAACGTCCTGACTTTC.

The sample holds a few counts of this clonotype. The V and J genes are TRBV20-1 and TRBJ2-1; 8 nucleotides line up with TRBD2. The DNA matches TRBJ2-5 better at its end, which makes the J call doubtful. CDR1 and CDR2 (germline): DFQATT, SNEGSKA (reference sequence). This CDR3 region has 15 residues. The CDR3 protein is CSALGGGGPQETQYF. Here the CDR3 DNA reads TGCAGTGCTTTAGGCGGCGGGGGGCCCCAAGAGACCCAGTACTTC.

This clonotype was observed a few times. The rearrangement links TRBV7-9 to TRBJ2-1, with D perhaps given as TRBD1 or TRBD2 (5 bases each). Trimming took 3 bases from V and 13 from J, leaving 16 bases between them. CDR3 length equals 13 residues. Per germline, CDR1 SEHNR and CDR2 FQNEAQ (reference sequence). CDR3 sequence reads: CASSFRDPRAQFF. Written as DNA, the CDR3 is TGTGCCAGCAGCTTTAGGGACCCTCGCGCACAGTTCTTC.

This clonotype has a handful of counts. The rearrangement uses TRBV20-1 and TRBJ2-7, with D perhaps matching TRBD1 (7 bases). Germline values: CDR1 DFQATT, CDR2 SNEGSKA (reference sequence). V lost 0 bases, J lost 3 bases, and 15 bases lay in between. CDR3 length: 15 residues. In DNA form, the CDR3 reads TGCAGTGCTAGAGATCGAGGACAGGACTACTACGAGCAGTACTTC. Encoded protein: CSARDRGQDYYEQYF.

Relative to its sample, this clonotype is medium-sized. The chain carries TRBV27 and TRBJ2-7; D is uncertain. Trimming took 5 bases from V and 6 from J, leaving 14 bases between them. In germline, CDR1 is MNHEY, CDR2 SMNVEV (reference sequence). This CDR3 has 13 residues. The CDR3 DNA sequence: TGTGCCAGCAGTCATACGGTAGCTGGCGAGCAGTACTTC. This codes for CASSHTVAGEQYF.

The chain links TRBV7-2 to TRBJ2-6, with a tentative D call TRBD2 (7 bases). The CDR3 contains 19 residues. Trimming shortened V by 3 bases and J by 0 bases, and 18 bases separated the two germline ends. The germline V gene encodes CDR1 SGHTA and CDR2 FQGNSA. The CDR3 coding sequence is TGTGCCAGCAGCTTCCTAGGGGGGGTGGTCAGCTCTGGGGCCAACGTCCTGACTTTC. Its protein is CASSFLGGVVSSGANVLTF. Combining the CDR3 with reference TRBV7-2 and TRBJ2-6 gives the whole variable domain GAGVSQSPSNKVTEKGKDVELRCDPISGHTALYWYRQSLGQGLEFLIYFQGNSAPDKSGLPSDRFSAERTGGSVSTLTIQRTQQEDSAVYLCASSFLGGVVSSGANVLTFGAGSRLTVL.

This clonotype appeared a few times. V usage is TRBV10-3 and J usage is TRBJ2-5, with D perhaps assigned TRBD1 or TRBD2 (5 bases each). V gave up 6 bases and J gave up 1 base, with 12 bases separating them. CDR3 length: 14 amino acids. The V gene's germline CDR1 is ENHRY and CDR2 SYGVKD. The CDR3 protein is CAISRGRIQETQYF. The CDR3 nucleotides read TGTGCCATCAGCCGGGGACGGATCCAAGAGACCCAGTACTTC.

This clonotype has more than one count but fewer than ten. The chain carries TRBV9 and TRBJ2-1; perhaps D is TRBD1 or TRBD2 (5 bases each). Looked up from germline, CDR1 is SGDLS and CDR2 is YYNGEE. The CDR3 is 15 amino acids. V shed 2 bases and J shed 7 bases, with 16 bases lying between them. This CDR3 is CASSVNAGSENEQFF. For the CDR3, the DNA is TGTGCCAGCAGCGTCAATGCAGGGAGTGAAAATGAGCAGTTCTTC.

The chain employs TRBV10-2 and TRBJ2-7, with a tentative D call TRBD2 (7 bases). V was shortened by 0 bases and J by 0 bases, with 15 bases between the two germline ends. The CDR3 totals 17 residues. Germline loops: CDR1 WSHSY, CDR2 SAAADI. CDR3 nucleotides: TGCGCCAGCAGTGAGTCTTGGGGGAGGGACATCTCCTACGAGCAGTACTTC. Encoded protein: CASSESWGRDISYEQYF.

This clonotype was seen many times. This chain connects TRBV6-5 to TRBJ2-7; no firm D call. This CDR3 comprises 14 residues. Trimming removed 2 bases from V and 0 bases from J, with 8 bases in between. CDR1 and CDR2 from the germline V gene are MNHEY and SVGAGI. The DNA for the CDR3 is TGTGCCAGCAGTTACAGTGGGGACTCCTACGAGCAGTACTTC. Amino acids: CASSYSGDSYEQYF.

A single count supports this clonotype. This chain links TRBV7-2 with TRBJ2-7, with D maybe TRBD1 (5 bases). The CDR3 is made up of 14 amino acids. The germline V gene has CDR1 SGHTA and CDR2 FQGNSA. V was trimmed by 1 base and J by 2 bases, leaving 9 bases between them. CDR3 loop: CASSLGSRAYEQYF. The CDR3 bases are TGTGCCAGCAGCTTAGGGTCCAGGGCCTACGAGCAGTACTTC. Drawing the rest from reference TRBV7-2 and TRBJ2-7, the complete variable domain is GAGVSQSPSNKVTEKGKDVELRCDPISGHTALYWYRQSLGQGLEFLIYFQGNSAPDKSGLPSDRFSAERTGGSVSTLTIQRTQQEDSAVYLCASSLGSRAYEQYFGPGTRLTVT.

The CDR3 region is CASSYDLPGAGDYGYTF. The DNA for the CDR3 is TGTGCCAGCAGTTATGACCTCCCAGGGGCAGGGGACTATGGCTACACCTTC. This chain connects TRBV6-2 or TRBV6-3 to TRBJ1-2; D is possibly TRBD1 (6 bases). V was cut by 3 bases and J by 3 bases, with 20 bases left in between. The length of the CDR3 is 17 residues. The V gene's germline CDR1 is MNHEY and CDR2 SVGEGT.

In its sample, this clonotype was seen many times. The V gene is TRBV6-1, the J gene TRBJ2-7; 7 bases are a match to TRBD2. V shed 1 base and J 0 bases; nucleotides not matched to a gene: 6. This CDR3 spans 16 amino acids. Germline V CDR1 and CDR2: MNHNS, SASEGT. CDR3 sequence: CASSEDSGSPSYEQYF. The CDR3 nucleotides read TGTGCCAGCAGTGAAGATAGCGGGTCCCCCTCCTACGAGCAGTACTTC.

This clonotype was recorded once. This chain connects TRBV10-3 to TRBJ2-3; tentative D call: TRBD2 (5 bases). The germline CDR1 and CDR2 sequences are ENHRY and SYGVKD. V gave up 7 bases and J gave up 2 bases, with 10 bases separating them. The CDR3 contains 13 residues. CDR3 DNA: TGTGCCATCACTAGCCCGACCACAGATACGCAGTATTTT. Encoded protein: CAITSPTTDTQYF.

The CDR3 DNA is TGTGCCAGCAGCGCGAGGGGACTAGCGGGGGCGAAGGTGTGGGAAGATACGCAGTATTTT. It codes for CASSARGLAGAKVWEDTQYF. The chain uses TRBV9 and TRBJ2-3, with 14 nucleotides matching TRBD2. The CDR3 spans 20 residues. V dropped 3 bases and J dropped 5; count of bases not matched to a gene: 17. Germline V gene data show CDR1 as SGDLS and CDR2 as YYNGEE.

This clonotype was seen a few times. The chain joins TRBV6-2 or TRBV6-3 to TRBJ2-7, with TRBD2 matching 8 bases. The V gene's germline CDR1 is MNHEY and CDR2 SVGEGT. This CDR3 has 16 residues. The V gene end was trimmed by 5 bases and the J gene end by 0 bases; junction bases not matched to a gene: 9. As DNA, the CDR3 is TGTGCCAGCAGTCCCGGATTTGCGGGGGGCTCCTACGAGCAGTACTTC. Translated: CASSPGFAGGSYEQYF.

There are a few counts of this clonotype. The chain is built from TRBV7-3 and TRBJ2-5; 11 nucleotides match TRBD2. The germline V gene has CDR1 SGHTA and CDR2 FQGTGA. J was trimmed by 5 bases and V by 2 bases; bases with no gene match: 7. CDR3 length: 16 residues. CDR3 sequence (DNA): TGTGCCAGCAGCTTATCGGTAGCGGGGGGGTGTGAGACCCAGTACTTC. It is translated as CASSLSVAGGCETQYF.

This clonotype was seen a few times. Its ends do not fully match the called genes, so a read error is possible. The chain employs TRBV7-3 and TRBJ1-2; a weak D match, TRBD1 (6 bases). The CDR3 extends over 13 amino acids. CDR1 is SGHTA, CDR2 FQGTGA, per germline. The CDR3 protein is CASSAQGRGGYTF. CDR3 sequence (DNA): TGTGCCAGCAGCGCACAGGGTCGGGGCGGCTACACTTTC.

The chain recombines TRBV14 with TRBJ2-1; D is possibly TRBD2 (5 bases). V was cut by 3 bases and J by 9 bases, with 12 bases left in between. The CDR3 has 13 residues. Germline lookup yields CDR1 SGHDN and CDR2 FVKESK. CDR3 DNA sequence: TGTGCCAGCAGCCAGGACCTAGAGGGTGAGCAGTTCTTC. This sequence encodes CASSQDLEGEQFF.

This sequence joins TRBV12-3 or TRBV12-4 and TRBJ2-6, with D possibly being TRBD1 or TRBD2 (5 bases each). There are 17 residues in the CDR3. V dropped 5 bases and J dropped 0 bases, with 14 bases sitting between them. The CDR3 nucleotides are TGTGCCAGCAGTCTGTTGGGGGATTTCTCTGGGGCCAACGTCCTGACTTTC. Amino acid sequence: CASSLLGDFSGANVLTF.

Only a few counts were recorded for this clonotype. The rearrangement joins TRBV7-2 to TRBJ2-1; D possibly corresponds to TRBD2 (5 bases). V was trimmed by 1 base and J by 10 bases, leaving 11 bases between them. The CDR3 has 13 residues. The V gene's germline CDR1 is SGHTA and CDR2 FQGNSA. CDR3 region: CASSLGNRGEQFF. Written as DNA, the CDR3 is TGTGCCAGCAGCTTAGGTAATCGAGGGGAGCAGTTCTTC.

The chain couples TRBV9 to TRBJ1-4; D is uncertain. There are 16 residues in the CDR3. CDR1 and CDR2 (germline): SGDLS, YYNGEE. The V and J ends lost 3 bases and 5 bases respectively, with 17 bases between them. CDR3 nucleotide sequence: TGTGCCAGCAGCGCCCGGGTCGGGCCAGGAAATGAAAAACTGTTTTTT. Translating gives CASSARVGPGNEKLFF.

This clonotype was observed a few times. The chain employs TRBV6-6 and TRBJ2-5; no clear D gene. The V gene lost 2 bases and the J gene lost 4 bases, with 5 bases spanning the gap. This CDR3 region has 12 residues. The V gene's germline CDR1 is MNHNY and CDR2 SVGAGI (reference sequence). The CDR3 region is CASSYHRETQYF. CDR3 DNA: TGTGCCAGCAGTTACCATCGAGAGACCCAGTACTTC.

The chain employs TRBV28 and TRBJ2-7, with 11 bases lining up with TRBD1. The CDR3 is made up of 15 amino acids. Germline CDR1 and CDR2: MDHEN and SYDVKM. V lost 6 bases and J lost 5; bases outside the gene matches: 9. The CDR3 bases are TGTGCCAGCAGCTCCCAGGACAGGGGGCACCACGAGCAGTACTTC. Its translation is CASSSQDRGHHEQYF.

This clonotype has only a few counts. The rearrangement joins TRBV5-1 to TRBJ1-2; no definite D call. This CDR3 comprises 13 residues. Trimming removed 4 bases at V and 4 bases at J, with 11 bases between. Germline loops: CDR1 SGHRS, CDR2 YFSETQ. The CDR3, as DNA: TGCGCCAGCAGCCACACGGGCAGCTATGGCTACACCTTC. Translated: CASSHTGSYGYTF.